The rows below give T cell receptor beta chains drawn from one sample of a study of tumor-infiltrating lymphocytes in primary liver carcinoma. A single record per CDR3 protein comes from TCRdb applying MiXCR to the multiplex PCR reads. The data hold 50,000 to 60,000 distinct CDR3 sequences, with over 65% observed a single time. Input material: liver tumor tissue from sampling region 5. Source of these receptors: a man aged 40-50 years with primary liver carcinoma and hepatitis B virus infection. CDR3s include the opening cysteine and the closing phenylalanine or tryptophan. D genes are given only for firm matches. The listing skips clone size in some rows; elsewhere it reads once, few, many or a size class.

D gene	clone size	V gene	J gene	CDR3 DNA	CDR3 protein
-	-	TRBV4-1	TRBJ2-7	TGCGCCGGCAGTCTCCTAGGGATAGGGGACGAGCAGTACTTC	CAGSLLGIGDEQYF
-	-	TRBV5-8	TRBJ2-6	TGTGCCAGCATCTTTCGGGTCTCTTGGGCCAACGTCCTGACTTTC	CASIFRVSWANVLTF
-	few	TRBV4-1	TRBJ2-7	TGCGCCAGCAGCCTCCTAGGGGTAGGGAATGAGCAGTACTTC	CASSLLGVGNEQYF
TRBD2	few	TRBV6-1	TRBJ2-1	TGTGCCAGCAGTGAAGGAGCGGGAGGGTACATTGAGCAGTTCTTC	CASSEGAGGYIEQFF
-	-	TRBV4-1	TRBJ2-2	TGCGCCAGCAGCGCCGGGACAAGGGGCGATACCGGGGGGCTGTTTTTT	CASSAGTRGDTGGLFF
-	-	TRBV11-1	TRBJ2-4	TGTGCCAGCAGCTTTCCCGGGGCTAGTGAGGCCAAAAACATTCAGTACTTC	CASSFPGASEAKNIQYF
-	many	TRBV2	TRBJ2-6	TGTGCCAGCTTGTTTCGACAGGCTGGGGCCAACGTCCTGACTTTC	CASLFRQAGANVLTF
TRBD1	-	TRBV29-1	TRBJ2-3	TGCAGCGTTGGTGCCAAGGGGGCTCAGTATTTT	CSVGAKGAQYF
TRBD1	-	TRBV6-1	TRBJ1-1	TGTGCCAGCAGCCCGCAACTTCAGGGGGCCCATACTGATGCTTTCTTT	CASSPQLQGAHTDAFF
-	-	TRBV11-1	TRBJ2-2	TGTGCCAGCAACTTTTGGGACGCCGGGGAGCCGTTTTTT	CASNFWDAGEPFF
-	-	TRBV7-9	TRBJ2-3	TGTGCCACCCACTTAGCTCACACAGATACGCAGTATTTT	CATHLAHTDTQYF
-	-	TRBV24-1	TRBJ2-1	TGTGCCACTAGCGAGGGAAATGGGCAGTTCTTC	CATSEGNGQFF
-	-	TRBV6-2/TRBV6-3	TRBJ1-1	TGTACTAGCAGTTACATGGAAACTGAAGCCTTCTTT	CTSSYMETEAFF
-	many	TRBV28	TRBJ2-3	TGTGCCAGCAGTGGACATATGGGGGCAGATACGCAGTATTTT	CASSGHMGADTQYF
-	-	TRBV21-1	TRBJ2-7	TGTGCCAGCGTACTCGGGCAGGGCAAACCCTACGGGCAGTACTTC	CASVLGQGKPYGQYF
TRBD2	many	TRBV19	TRBJ2-1	TGTGCCAGTAGTATTGGGATGACTAGCGGGAGGAGGAATGAGCAGTTCTTC	CASSIGMTSGRRNEQFF
TRBD1	once	TRBV29-1	TRBJ1-1	TGCAGCGCTGCCCTGGGGGACAGGGGAAATACTGAAGCTTTCTTT	CSAALGDRGNTEAFF
-	-	TRBV11-1	TRBJ2-3	TGTGCCAACAGCTCTGGGGGAAGCTCTGTTGGAGCCCGCAGAGATATGCAGTATTTT	CANSSGGSSVGARRDMQYF
-	once	TRBV4-2	TRBJ2-7	TGTGCCAGCAGCGCCGCCGGGAGCGGGTGCACCAACGAGCAGTACTTC	CASSAAGSGCTNEQYF
-	-	TRBV4-2	TRBJ1-4	TGTGCCAGCAGACAAGGGGGGATTGGGGAAAAACTGTTTTTT	CASRQGGIGEKLFF
-	-	TRBV6-6	TRBJ1-2	TGTGCCAGTAGCCCCAACAGGGACTTCTATGGCTATACCTTC	CASSPNRDFYGYTF
-	few	TRBV29-1	TRBJ1-1	TGCAGCCTTGAAGCGGGGTGGGGAATGAACTCTGAAGCTTTCTTT	CSLEAGWGMNSEAFF
TRBD1	many	TRBV24-1	TRBJ2-7	TGTGCCACCAGTGATTCCGGACAGGGAAGAGACGAGCAGTACTTC	CATSDSGQGRDEQYF
-	-	TRBV11-1	TRBJ2-3	TGTGCCAGCAGCTCTGGGAGAAGCTCTGTTGGAGCCCGCACAGATACGAGGTATTTT	CASSSGRSSVGARTDTRYF
-	-	TRBV5-4	TRBJ2-7	TGTGTCAGCAGCGGACGGGGCTCCTACGAGCAGTACTTC	CVSSGRGSYEQYF
TRBD1	medium-sized	TRBV5-1	TRBJ1-5	TGCGCCAGCAGCTGGGGGGAACAGGGGGTAAATCAGCCCCAGCATTTT	CASSWGEQGVNQPQHF
TRBD2	-	TRBV11-1	TRBJ2-4	TGTGCCAGCGGCTTTCCCGTGACTAGCGGGACCAATAACATTAAGTACTTC	CASGFPVTSGTNNIKYF
-	-	TRBV2	TRBJ1-1	TGTGCCAGCAATGCTGGCAGTAGGCGGGCTGAAGCTTTCTTT	CASNAGSRRAEAFF
TRBD1	few	TRBV4-2	TRBJ2-3	TGTGCAAGCAGCCAGGGGGATGCATCAGACGCGCAGTATTTT	CASSQGDASDAQYF
TRBD1	many	TRBV4-1	TRBJ2-2	TGCGCCAGCAGCGCCGGGACAGGGGGCGATACCGGGGAGCTGTTTTTT	CASSAGTGGDTGELFF
TRBD2	many	TRBV19	TRBJ2-7	TGTGCCAGTAGTTCCCCGGGGACTAGCGGTTCCACAAGGCAGTACTTC	CASSSPGTSGSTRQYF
-	-	TRBV29-1	TRBJ2-1	TGCAGCGCCCCGGATGGCGGTCGGGTAGGAGGGCAGTTCTTC	CSAPDGGRVGGQFF
TRBD2	-	TRBV15	TRBJ2-7	TGTGCCACCAGCAGATCGGGACTAGGAGGTTCCGACGAGCAGTACTTC	CATSRSGLGGSDEQYF
-	-	TRBV5-1	TRBJ2-6	TGCGCCAGCATCTTGGGGTCGAGAATCCCTGGATCCTCTGGGACCAACGTCCTGACTTTC	CASILGSRIPGSSGTNVLTF
-	-	TRBV5-1	TRBJ2-3	TGCGCCAGCAGTTCAGGACGCAGTGATACGCAGTATTTT	CASSSGRSDTQYF
TRBD1	-	TRBV7-3	TRBJ2-1	TGTGCCAGGAGCCCAGGGACAGGGAGTGGGAAAGAGCAGTTCTTC	CARSPGTGSGKEQFF
-	few	TRBV29-1	TRBJ1-2	TGCAGCGTTTCACTTGACTGGTACTGCTATGGCTACACCTTC	CSVSLDWYCYGYTF
-	-	TRBV4-2	TRBJ2-7	TGTGCCAGCTGCTGGGACCGCTCCTACGAGCAATGCTTC	CASCWDRSYEQCF
TRBD2	-	TRBV6-1	TRBJ2-1	TGTGCCAGCAGTTATCGACTAGCGGGTGACAATGAGCAGCTCTTC	CASSYRLAGDNEQLF
-	-	TRBV11-1	TRBJ2-7	TGTGCCAGCAGCTTGCGCGTCAGGGCGTCCCTGGGGAAGCAGTACTTC	CASSLRVRASLGKQYF
-	-	TRBV10-2	TRBJ1-1	TGCGCCAGCGGACATGGGGTAGCGAACACTGAAGCCTTCTTT	CASGHGVANTEAFF
-	-	TRBV4-3	TRBJ2-1	TGCGCCATCAGTCAGGGCAGGACCAACCATGAGCAGTTCTTC	CAISQGRTNHEQFF
-	-	TRBV5-1	TRBJ2-1	TGCGCCAGCAGCTTGATAGTGACTAGTGACAATGACCAGTTCTTC	CASSLIVTSDNDQFF
TRBD2	few	TRBV2	TRBJ2-1	TGTCCCAGCGGCGGGGGGAACCAGTTCTTC	CPSGGGNQFF
-	-	TRBV5-5	TRBJ2-7	TGTGCCAACAGCTTCGGACTCTCCCACGAGCAGTACTTC	CANSFGLSHEQYF
-	once	TRBV11-1	TRBJ1-1	TGTGCAAGCAGCTGGTCGGCTAAGGGGAACACTGAAGCTTTCTTT	CASSWSAKGNTEAFF
-	-	TRBV11-3	TRBJ2-3	TGTGTCAGCGGTCCCGGAGGGGGAGGCACAGATACGCTGTATTTT	CVSGPGGGGTDTLYF
-	once	TRBV12-3/TRBV12-4	TRBJ2-7	TGTGCCAGCAGTCCTCTAGCAGTGGGCTACGAGAAGTACTTC	CASSPLAVGYEKYF
-	-	TRBV11-1	TRBJ2-3	TGTGCCAGCACTTTGCCTAGGGTGAGCACAGATACGCAGTATTTT	CASTLPRVSTDTQYF
-	-	TRBV12-3/TRBV12-4	TRBJ1-5	TGTGCCAGCAGTTTATGTGGCCAGTATAGCAATCAGCCCCAGCATTTT	CASSLCGQYSNQPQHF
TRBD2	-	TRBV10-3	TRBJ2-3	TGTGCCATCGGTGAGTCTCTAGCGGGAGGGCCACGCACAGATACGCAGTATTTT	CAIGESLAGGPRTDTQYF
-	many	TRBV7-7	TRBJ2-4	TGTGCTAGCAGCTTAGGTCCCAGGGAGGCCAAAAACATTCAGTACTTC	CASSLGPREAKNIQYF
-	-	TRBV6-2/TRBV6-3	TRBJ1-5	TGTGCCAGCAGTTACGGGGCAGGGTCCGTGTCTCAGCCCCAGCATTTT	CASSYGAGSVSQPQHF
-	-	TRBV6-2/TRBV6-3	TRBJ2-7	TGTGCCAGCGGTTACGAGGTACCCTACTGGCAGTACTTC	CASGYEVPYWQYF
-	once	TRBV6-1	TRBJ2-1	TGTGCCAGCACACTCAATTGGGGGGGGCCCGCAGATGAGCAGTTCTTC	CASTLNWGGPADEQFF
-	-	TRBV5-5	TRBJ2-3	TGTGCCAGCAGCCTGGAGTGGGGGGCAGATCCGCAGTATTTT	CASSLEWGADPQYF
TRBD2	-	TRBV11-2	TRBJ2-5	TGTACTAGCAGCCCCGTCGGACTAGTCCCAGAGACCCAGTACTTC	CTSSPVGLVPETQYF